Presented here are 5 T cell receptor beta chains from one specimen sequenced in a study of blood T cell repertoires in COVID-19. Generated by immunoSEQ multiplex PCR, the TCRdb table keeps only in-frame clones and is missing some. The table has 140,000 to 150,000 clones, around 84% seen once. The sequenced sample consisted of peripheral blood. These receptors came from a man aged 55 to 70 with active or convalescent COVID-19.

The gene calls are TRBV5-4 and TRBJ2-5; 12 bases are shared with TRBD2. Trimming took 5 bases from V and 3 from J; bases not matched to a gene: 2. This CDR3 is built from 14 residues. Germline CDR1 reads SGHNT; CDR2 reads YYREEE (reference sequence). CDR3 region: CASRRTSGEETQYF. CDR3 DNA sequence: TGTGCCAGCAGGAGGACTAGCGGGGAAGAGACCCAGTACTTC. Together with reference TRBV5-4 and TRBJ2-5, the CDR3 gives the full variable domain: ETGVTQSPTHLIKTRGQQVTLRCSSQSGHNTVSWYQQALGQGPQFIFQYYREEENGRGNFPPRFSGLQFPNYSSELNVNALELDDSALYLCASRRTSGEETQYFGPGTRLLVL.

This chain uses TRBV15 with TRBJ2-3; 9 bases fit TRBD1. Germline-derived CDR1 and CDR2 are LNHNV and YYDKDF (reference sequence). The CDR3 loop spans 16 amino acids. V was pared by 3 bases and J by 3 bases, with 7 bases of the junction left unmatched. The CDR3 DNA sequence: TGTGCCACCAGCAGGGGACAGGGCGTTGGGACAGATACGCAGTATTTT. Protein: CATSRGQGVGTDTQYF.

The chain joins TRBV5-1 to TRBJ2-7, with D maybe TRBD1 (6 bases). The germline V gene has CDR1 SGHRS and CDR2 YFSETQ. V gave up 2 bases and J gave up 7 bases, with 10 bases separating them. The CDR3 length is 12 residues. This CDR3 reads CASSFGQREQYF. The CDR3 bases are TGCGCCAGCAGCTTCGGACAGAGGGAGCAGTACTTC.

This sequence joins TRBV4-1 and TRBJ1-2; a weak D match, TRBD1 (6 bases). Trimming cost V 3 bases and J 4 bases, with 18 bases left between them. CDR1 is MGHRA, CDR2 YSYEKL, per germline. This CDR3 is built from 16 residues. The CDR3 DNA sequence: TGCGCCAGCAGCCATCCGGGGGGGGGCTCTAGCTATGGCTACACCTTC. Amino acid sequence: CASSHPGGGSSYGYTF.

The gene calls are TRBV5-4 and TRBJ1-6; D gene uncertain. The V gene's germline CDR1 is SGHNT and CDR2 YYREEE (reference sequence). The V and J ends lost 3 bases and 0 bases respectively, with 10 bases between them. There are 16 residues in the CDR3. CDR3 in DNA: TGTGCCAGCAGCTCAACTAGGAGCTCCTATAATTCACCCCTCCACTTT. Translated, it gives CASSSTRSSYNSPLHF.